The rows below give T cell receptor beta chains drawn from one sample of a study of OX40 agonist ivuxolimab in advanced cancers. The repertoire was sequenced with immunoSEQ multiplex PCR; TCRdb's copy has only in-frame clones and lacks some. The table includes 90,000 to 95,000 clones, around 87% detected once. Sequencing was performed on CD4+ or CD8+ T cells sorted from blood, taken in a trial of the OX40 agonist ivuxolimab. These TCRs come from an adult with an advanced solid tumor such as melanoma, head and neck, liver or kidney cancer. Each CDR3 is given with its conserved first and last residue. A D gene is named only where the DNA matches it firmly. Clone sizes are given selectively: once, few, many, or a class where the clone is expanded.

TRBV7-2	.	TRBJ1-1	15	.	TGTGCCAGCAGCTTGGGGCGGGTGATGAACACTGAAGCTTTCTTT	CASSLGRVMNTEAFF
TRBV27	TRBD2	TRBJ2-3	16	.	TGTGCCAGCAGTCCCCTCGGGGGGGCGCGGGGAGATACGCAGTATTTT	CASSPLGGARGDTQYF
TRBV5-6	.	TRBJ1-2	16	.	TGTGCCAGCAGCCCCTTCCGGGACAAAGCTAACTATGGCTACACCTTC	CASSPFRDKANYGYTF
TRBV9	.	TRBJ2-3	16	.	TGTGCCAGCAGCGTAGTAGGCCAGACTAGCACAGATACGCAGTATTTT	CASSVVGQTSTDTQYF
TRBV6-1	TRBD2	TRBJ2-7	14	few	TGTGCCAGCAATCCTGGGACTAGCGAGTACGAGCAGTACTTC	CASNPGTSEYEQYF
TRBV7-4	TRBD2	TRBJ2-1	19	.	TGTGCCAGCAGCAAACCGGGACTAGCGGGGCCCCCTACGGGGAATGAGCAGTTCTTC	CASSKPGLAGPPTGNEQFF
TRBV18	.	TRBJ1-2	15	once	TGTGCCAGCTCACCGACCGCTAGGTGGGTAGGCGGCTACACCTTC	CASSPTARWVGGYTF
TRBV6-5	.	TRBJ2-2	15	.	TGTGCCAGCAGTTCAACAGAGACTAACACCGGGGAGCTGTTTTTT	CASSSTETNTGELFF
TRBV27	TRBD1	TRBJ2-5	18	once	TGTGCCAGCAGACCCAAGGACAGGGAGATGTTTGGGGGAGAGACCCAGTACTTC	CASRPKDREMFGGETQYF
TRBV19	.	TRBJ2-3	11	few	TGTGCCACCACGGAGGGGGATACGCAGTATTTT	CATTEGDTQYF
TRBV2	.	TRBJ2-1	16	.	TGTGCCAGCAGTGAAGGGAGTCCCCCGGGGTACAATGAGCAGTTCTTC	CASSEGSPPGYNEQFF
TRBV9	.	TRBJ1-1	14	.	TGTGCCAGCAGCGTAGATGGGCCGTCCACTGAAGCTTTCTTT	CASSVDGPSTEAFF
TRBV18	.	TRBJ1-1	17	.	TGTGCCAGCTCACCAGTACGGTCCGAGCCTATGAACACTGAAGCTTTCTTT	CASSPVRSEPMNTEAFF
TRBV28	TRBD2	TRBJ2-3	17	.	TGTGCCAGCAGTTTGGACACTAGCGGGTTCCCCACAGATACGCAGTATTTT	CASSLDTSGFPTDTQYF
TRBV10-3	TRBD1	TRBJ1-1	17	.	TGTGCCATCGGTGCGGCCGGGACAGGGAGGGGGAACACTGAAGCTTTCTTT	CAIGAAGTGRGNTEAFF
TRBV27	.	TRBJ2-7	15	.	TGTGCCAGCAGTTTCAACTCAGGGGGGTCCTACGAGCAGTACTTC	CASSFNSGGSYEQYF
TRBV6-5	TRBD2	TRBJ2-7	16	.	TGTGCCAGCAGTTACTCGAGCGGGAAAAGGTACTACGAGCAGTACTTC	CASSYSSGKRYYEQYF
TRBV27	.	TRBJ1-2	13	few	TGTGCCAGCAGTTTGGGCCGTCTCTATGGCTACACCTTC	CASSLGRLYGYTF
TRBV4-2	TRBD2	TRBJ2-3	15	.	TGTGCCAGCAGCCTCTCGGGGGGACTCACAGATACGCAGTATTTT	CASSLSGGLTDTQYF
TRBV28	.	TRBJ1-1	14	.	TGTGCCAGCAGTTTTCAGGGCCTGAACACTGAAGCTTTCTTT	CASSFQGLNTEAFF
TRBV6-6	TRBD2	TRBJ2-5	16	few	TGTGCCAGCAGTCCGCCCTCCCTAGCGGACCAAGAGACCCAGTACTTC	CASSPPSLADQETQYF
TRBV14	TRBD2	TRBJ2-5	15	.	TGTGCCAGCAGCTTAGCGGGAGGGCCTGGGGAGACCCAGTACTTC	CASSLAGGPGETQYF
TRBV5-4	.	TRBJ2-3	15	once	TGTGCCAGCAGCATGGAGAGGACTAGCACAGATACGCAGTATTTT	CASSMERTSTDTQYF
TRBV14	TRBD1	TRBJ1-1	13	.	TGTGCCAGCAGCCAATCACAGGGGGCTGTTGCTTTCTTT	CASSQSQGAVAFF
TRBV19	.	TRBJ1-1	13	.	TGTGCCAGTAGTATTGTCATGAACACTGAAGCTTTCTTT	CASSIVMNTEAFF
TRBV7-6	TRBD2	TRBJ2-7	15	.	TGTGCCAGCAGCTTCCAACTAGCGGGAGTGCGCGAGCAGTACTTC	CASSFQLAGVREQYF
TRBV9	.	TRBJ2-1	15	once	TGTGCCAGCAGCGTAAGTGGAGGAGGTTTGGTTGAGCAGTTCTTC	CASSVSGGGLVEQFF
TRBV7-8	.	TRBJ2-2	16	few	TGTGCCAGCAGTCGCGTCGGGGCGGGCAACACCGGGGAGCTGTTTTTT	CASSRVGAGNTGELFF
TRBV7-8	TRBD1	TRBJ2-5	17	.	TGTGCCAGCAGCGGTACTTTAGACAGGGGCTTCGGAGAGACCCAGTACTTC	CASSGTLDRGFGETQYF
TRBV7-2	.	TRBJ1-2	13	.	TGTGCCAGCAGCTTAGTACAGCCCTATGGCTACACCTTC	CASSLVQPYGYTF
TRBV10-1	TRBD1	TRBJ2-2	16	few	TGCGCCAGCAGCGTTGGCGTGACAGGGGTAACCGGGGAGCTGTTTTTT	CASSVGVTGVTGELFF
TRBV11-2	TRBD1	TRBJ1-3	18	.	TGTGCCAGCAGCTTGGAGGGTACAGGGGTCCGTTCTGGAAACACCATATATTTT	CASSLEGTGVRSGNTIYF
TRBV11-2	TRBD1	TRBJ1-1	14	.	TGTGCCAGCAGCTTACCTCGGACAGGCACTGAAGCTTTCTTT	CASSLPRTGTEAFF
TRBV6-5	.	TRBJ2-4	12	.	TGTGCCAGCAGTAACCCGTTAAACATTCAGTACTTC	CASSNPLNIQYF
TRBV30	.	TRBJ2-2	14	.	TGTGCCTGGAAGGCAGGGGTCAACACCGGGGAGCTGTTTTTT	CAWKAGVNTGELFF
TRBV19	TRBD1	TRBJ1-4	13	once	TGTGCCAGCCGGGACAGGGGATGGGAAAAACTGTTTTTT	CASRDRGWEKLFF
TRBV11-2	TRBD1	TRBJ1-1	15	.	TGTGCCAGCAGCTTAGTTCAGGGGGCGGGCACTGAAGCTTTCTTT	CASSLVQGAGTEAFF
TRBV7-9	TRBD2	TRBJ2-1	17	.	TGTGCCAGCAGCTTTGCTAGCGGGAGGCTCCTGGTCAATGAGCAGTTCTTC	CASSFASGRLLVNEQFF
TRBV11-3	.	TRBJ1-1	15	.	TGTGCCAGCACCGAGTCCCCCGGGGGAAACACTGAAGCTTTCTTT	CASTESPGGNTEAFF
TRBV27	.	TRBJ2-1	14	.	TGTGCCAGCAGTTTCGACATGGGTTACAATGAGCAGTTCTTC	CASSFDMGYNEQFF
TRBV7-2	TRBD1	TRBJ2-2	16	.	TGTGCCAGCAGCTTAGGGACAGGGGGCTTTTCCGGGGAGCTGTTTTTT	CASSLGTGGFSGELFF